This T cell receptor (beta chain) comes out of a study of blood T cell repertoires in COVID-19. J gave up 9 bases and V 1 base, and 4 bases lay outside the gene matches. Germline CDR1 KGHSH, CDR2 LQKENI. The CDR3 loop spans 15 amino acids. This clone was recorded once. Produced via immunoSEQ multiplex PCR; TCRdb's table is partial and in-frame only. The table has under 120,000 clones, under 75% seen once; the top ten hold roughly 6%. Sequencing used peripheral blood. The genes are TRBV18 and TRBJ1-6; 9 bases fit TRBD1. This receptor was obtained from a man older than 75 with acute or convalescent COVID-19. This CDR3 is CASSPQDRGTSPLHF. The CDR3 DNA reads as TGTGCCAGCTCACCACAGGACAGGGGCACTTCACCCCTCCACTTT.